What follows is one T cell receptor beta chain and its context. What it recognizes is unknown. Sequencing of TCR beta was performed on blood CD8+ T cells and on blood CD4+ T cells. While CD8+ and CD4+ T cells were isolated negatively, TEMRA cells were enriched by FACS. The data belong to a study of CD8 T cells in Susac syndrome. Study-wide points: Clonal expansion was missing from Susac syndrome CD4+ T cell repertoires.

Random hexamers were used to reverse transcribe an amount of roughly 0.45 to 1 ug RNA. TCRdb used MiXCR to reprocess the immunoSEQ multiplex PCR reads, holding one entry per CDR3 protein. The sample consists of 200,000 or so distinct CDR3 sequences, approximately 96% of them appearing once. CDR3 size: 15 residues. V lost 1 base, J lost 1 base, and 12 bases lay in between. The germline V gene has CDR1 GTSNPN and CDR2 SVGIG (reference sequence). This TCR was sampled from a human donor with Susac syndrome. V usage is TRBV30 and J usage is TRBJ2-3; no reliable D call. The sequencing input was CD4+ T cells from PBMCs. CDR3 coding DNA: TGTGCCTGGAGTGGGTTGGTATCTGGCACAGATACGCAGTATTTT. Translated, it gives CAWSGLVSGTDTQYF.